A selection of T cell receptor beta chains follows, all from one sample in a study of response to subunit inactivated influenza vaccine. TCRdb reprocessed the RT-PCR reads with MiXCR, giving one entry per CDR3 protein. The sample has about 310,000 distinct CDR3 sequences, 22% seen once; the top ten hold approximately 10%. The sample was PBMCs from blood, taken approximately 22 months after vaccination. These receptors were taken from a man between 50 and 75 years old who received an inactivated influenza vaccine. Each CDR3 is given with its conserved first and last residue. D genes are given only for firm matches. Clone size is given for some rows only: seen once, a few or many times, or a class if the clone is expanded.

V	size	D	J	CDR3	DNA
TRBV14	-	-	TRBJ1-5	CASSQDLRGFSQVGVQPQHF	TGTGCCAGCAGCCAAGATTTGAGGGGATTTAGTCAGGTTGGTGTTCAGCCCCAGCATTTT
TRBV5-1	few	-	TRBJ2-7	CASSLVGLSSYEQYF	TGCGCCAGCAGCTTGGTTGGACTTTCTTCCTACGAGCAGTACTTC
TRBV7-3	-	TRBD2	TRBJ2-1	CASSLSPPGGAYNEQFF	TGTGCCAGCAGCTTAAGTCCGCCTGGGGGGGCCTACAATGAGCAGTTCTTC
TRBV7-9	many	-	TRBJ1-1	CASCGGGCTEAFF	TGTGCCAGTTGTGGTGGGGGCTGCACTGAAGCTTTCTTT
TRBV9	few	-	TRBJ1-3	CASSPSMTDSGNTIYF	TGTGCCAGCAGCCCGAGTATGACCGACTCTGGAAACACCATATATTTT
TRBV20-1	-	-	TRBJ2-5	CSARDVSGRGETQYF	TGCAGTGCTAGAGATGTGTCAGGGAGAGGGGAGACCCAGTACTTC
TRBV6-5	many	-	TRBJ1-2	CASSYGTPDGYTF	TGTGCCAGCAGTTACGGGACCCCGGATGGCTACACCTTC
TRBV7-9	-	-	TRBJ1-6	CASQATDFSPLHF	TGTGCCAGCCAAGCCACAGACTTTTCACCCCTCCACTTT
TRBV20-1	-	-	TRBJ2-7	CSASTETWEQYF	TGCAGTGCTTCGACAGAGACGTGGGAGCAGTACTTC
TRBV5-1	many	TRBD1	TRBJ1-1	CASSLGTGNMNTEAFF	TGCGCCAGCAGCTTGGGGACAGGGAATATGAACACTGAAGCTTTCTTT
TRBV2	-	-	TRBJ1-1	CASSDGESSPRGAFF	TGTGCCAGCAGCGACGGAGAGTCTTCTCCTAGAGGAGCTTTCTTT
TRBV20-1	many	-	TRBJ1-1	CSARDPRVMNTEAFF	TGCAGTGCTAGAGATCCCAGGGTGATGAACACTGAAGCTTTCTTT
TRBV30	few	-	TRBJ1-1	CAWTISTMNTEAFF	TGTGCCTGGACCATCAGTACCATGAACACTGAAGCTTTCTTT
TRBV7-2	-	TRBD2	TRBJ2-7	CASSLEGLAGAVEQYF	TGTGCCAGCAGCTTAGAGGGTTTAGCGGGAGCGGTAGAGCAGTACTTC
TRBV9	-	TRBD2	TRBJ2-5	CASSPLGGGETQYF	TGTGCCAGCAGCCCCCTCGGCGGGGGGGAGACCCAGTACTTC
TRBV10-3	many	-	TRBJ2-3	CAISEGGESSTDTQYF	TGTGCCATCAGTGAGGGGGGAGAGAGTAGCACAGATACGCAGTATTTT
TRBV20-1	-	-	TRBJ1-1	CSATFKGPNTEAFF	TGCAGTGCCACGTTTAAGGGCCCGAACACTGAAGCTTTCTTT
TRBV6-5	few	-	TRBJ2-5	CASSSRPLETQYF	TGTGCCAGCAGTTCGAGGCCGTTAGAGACCCAGTACTTC
TRBV14	-	-	TRBJ2-7	CASSQDLHLLDF	TGTGCCAGCAGCCAAGATTTACACCTCTTGGACTTC
TRBV29-1	-	-	TRBJ2-2	CSVDPGTFKNTGELFF	TGCAGCGTTGACCCCGGGACTTTTAAGAACACCGGGGAGCTGTTTTTT
TRBV6-6	-	TRBD1	TRBJ2-7	CASGTGGYEQYF	TGTGCCAGCGGGACAGGTGGCTACGAGCAGTACTTC
TRBV7-9	-	TRBD1	TRBJ2-4	CASSALTGGLKNIQYF	TGTGCCAGCAGCGCCTTGACAGGGGGCCTCAAAAACATTCAGTACTTC
TRBV4-1	-	TRBD1	TRBJ1-2	CASGRDRQNYGYTF	TGCGCCAGCGGACGGGACAGACAGAACTATGGCTACACCTTC
TRBV7-2	-	-	TRBJ2-4	CASSLYGDIQYF	TGTGCCAGCAGCTTATATGGGGACATTCAGTACTTC
TRBV10-3	few	TRBD2	TRBJ2-1	CAISPLAGSGNEQFF	TGTGCCATCAGCCCTCTAGCGGGATCGGGGAATGAGCAGTTCTTC
TRBV16	many	-	TRBJ1-1	CASSKRTENTEAFF	TGTGCCAGCAGCAAGAGGACAGAGAACACTGAAGCTTTCTTT
TRBV9	-	TRBD2	TRBJ2-1	CASSGTGTSGIEQFF	TGTGCCAGCAGCGGAACCGGGACTAGCGGGATTGAGCAGTTCTTC
TRBV10-3	-	TRBD2	TRBJ2-1	CAISLIAGRTYNEQFF	TGTGCCATCAGTTTAATAGCGGGAAGGACCTACAATGAGCAGTTCTTC
TRBV29-1	-	-	TRBJ2-1	CSVRTGYNEQFF	TGCAGCGTTAGAACCGGGTACAATGAGCAGTTCTTC
TRBV5-4	-	TRBD1	TRBJ1-2	CAAAAAWPGGRMGGYTF	TGTGCCGCAGCAGCAGCTTGGCCAGGGGGGCGCATGGGTGGCTACACCTTC
TRBV6-2/TRBV6-3	few	-	TRBJ2-3	CASSVPWSGDTQYF	TGTGCCAGCAGTGTACCGTGGTCCGGAGATACGCAGTATTTT
TRBV4-2	once	-	TRBJ1-5	CASSQDFWGGQPQHF	TGTGCCAGCAGCCAAGATTTTTGGGGAGGTCAGCCCCAGCATTTT
TRBV6-5	few	-	TRBJ2-2	CASSYSEGMNTGELFF	TGTGCCAGCAGTTACTCCGAAGGCATGAACACCGGGGAGCTGTTTTTT
TRBV7-9	few	-	TRBJ2-1	CATQFYNEQFF	TGTGCCACCCAGTTTTACAATGAGCAGTTCTTC
TRBV19	few	-	TRBJ1-5	CASREGNRNQPQHF	TGTGCCAGTAGAGAGGGGAATCGGAATCAGCCCCAGCATTTT
TRBV15	-	-	TRBJ1-3	CATSREVILSGNTIYF	TGTGCCACCAGCAGAGAGGTAATCCTCTCTGGAAACACCATATATTTT
TRBV11-1	few	TRBD1	TRBJ1-1	CASSRQGVDTEAFF	TGTGCCAGCAGCAGACAGGGTGTGGACACTGAAGCTTTCTTT
TRBV20-1	few	-	TRBJ2-7	CSVSVVGYEQYF	TGCAGTGTATCGGTGGTGGGCTACGAGCAGTACTTC
TRBV5-1	few	-	TRBJ1-6	CASTISTGTKGSPLHF	TGCGCCAGCACTATTAGTACCGGGACAAAAGGTTCACCCCTCCACTTT
TRBV11-2	few	-	TRBJ2-3	CASSPRTGIITDTQYF	TGTGCCAGCAGCCCTCGGACCGGGATAATCACAGATACGCAGTATTTT